This T cell receptor (beta chain) was retrieved from a study of blood T cell repertoires in COVID-19. Across the study: From T cells, B-cell-depleted T cells, or PBMCs came the material, which was cDNA or gDNA.

The assay was immunoSEQ multiplex PCR, and TCRdb's table has in-frame clones only and misses some. The sample records 310,000 or so clones, 80% to 90% being singletons. The source material was peripheral blood. This TCR was recovered from a man aged 45-60 years with active or convalescent COVID-19.

The CDR3 loop reads CASSSTVLYGYTF. DNA for the CDR3: TGTGCCAGTAGTTCGACAGTCCTTTATGGCTACACCTTC. The V call is TRBV19, the J call TRBJ1-2; tentative D call: TRBD1 (5 bases). This CDR3 is built from 13 residues. The V end lost 5 bases, the J end lost 5 bases, and 12 bases lay between the germline ends. The germline gives CDR1 LNHDA, CDR2 SQIVND (reference sequence).